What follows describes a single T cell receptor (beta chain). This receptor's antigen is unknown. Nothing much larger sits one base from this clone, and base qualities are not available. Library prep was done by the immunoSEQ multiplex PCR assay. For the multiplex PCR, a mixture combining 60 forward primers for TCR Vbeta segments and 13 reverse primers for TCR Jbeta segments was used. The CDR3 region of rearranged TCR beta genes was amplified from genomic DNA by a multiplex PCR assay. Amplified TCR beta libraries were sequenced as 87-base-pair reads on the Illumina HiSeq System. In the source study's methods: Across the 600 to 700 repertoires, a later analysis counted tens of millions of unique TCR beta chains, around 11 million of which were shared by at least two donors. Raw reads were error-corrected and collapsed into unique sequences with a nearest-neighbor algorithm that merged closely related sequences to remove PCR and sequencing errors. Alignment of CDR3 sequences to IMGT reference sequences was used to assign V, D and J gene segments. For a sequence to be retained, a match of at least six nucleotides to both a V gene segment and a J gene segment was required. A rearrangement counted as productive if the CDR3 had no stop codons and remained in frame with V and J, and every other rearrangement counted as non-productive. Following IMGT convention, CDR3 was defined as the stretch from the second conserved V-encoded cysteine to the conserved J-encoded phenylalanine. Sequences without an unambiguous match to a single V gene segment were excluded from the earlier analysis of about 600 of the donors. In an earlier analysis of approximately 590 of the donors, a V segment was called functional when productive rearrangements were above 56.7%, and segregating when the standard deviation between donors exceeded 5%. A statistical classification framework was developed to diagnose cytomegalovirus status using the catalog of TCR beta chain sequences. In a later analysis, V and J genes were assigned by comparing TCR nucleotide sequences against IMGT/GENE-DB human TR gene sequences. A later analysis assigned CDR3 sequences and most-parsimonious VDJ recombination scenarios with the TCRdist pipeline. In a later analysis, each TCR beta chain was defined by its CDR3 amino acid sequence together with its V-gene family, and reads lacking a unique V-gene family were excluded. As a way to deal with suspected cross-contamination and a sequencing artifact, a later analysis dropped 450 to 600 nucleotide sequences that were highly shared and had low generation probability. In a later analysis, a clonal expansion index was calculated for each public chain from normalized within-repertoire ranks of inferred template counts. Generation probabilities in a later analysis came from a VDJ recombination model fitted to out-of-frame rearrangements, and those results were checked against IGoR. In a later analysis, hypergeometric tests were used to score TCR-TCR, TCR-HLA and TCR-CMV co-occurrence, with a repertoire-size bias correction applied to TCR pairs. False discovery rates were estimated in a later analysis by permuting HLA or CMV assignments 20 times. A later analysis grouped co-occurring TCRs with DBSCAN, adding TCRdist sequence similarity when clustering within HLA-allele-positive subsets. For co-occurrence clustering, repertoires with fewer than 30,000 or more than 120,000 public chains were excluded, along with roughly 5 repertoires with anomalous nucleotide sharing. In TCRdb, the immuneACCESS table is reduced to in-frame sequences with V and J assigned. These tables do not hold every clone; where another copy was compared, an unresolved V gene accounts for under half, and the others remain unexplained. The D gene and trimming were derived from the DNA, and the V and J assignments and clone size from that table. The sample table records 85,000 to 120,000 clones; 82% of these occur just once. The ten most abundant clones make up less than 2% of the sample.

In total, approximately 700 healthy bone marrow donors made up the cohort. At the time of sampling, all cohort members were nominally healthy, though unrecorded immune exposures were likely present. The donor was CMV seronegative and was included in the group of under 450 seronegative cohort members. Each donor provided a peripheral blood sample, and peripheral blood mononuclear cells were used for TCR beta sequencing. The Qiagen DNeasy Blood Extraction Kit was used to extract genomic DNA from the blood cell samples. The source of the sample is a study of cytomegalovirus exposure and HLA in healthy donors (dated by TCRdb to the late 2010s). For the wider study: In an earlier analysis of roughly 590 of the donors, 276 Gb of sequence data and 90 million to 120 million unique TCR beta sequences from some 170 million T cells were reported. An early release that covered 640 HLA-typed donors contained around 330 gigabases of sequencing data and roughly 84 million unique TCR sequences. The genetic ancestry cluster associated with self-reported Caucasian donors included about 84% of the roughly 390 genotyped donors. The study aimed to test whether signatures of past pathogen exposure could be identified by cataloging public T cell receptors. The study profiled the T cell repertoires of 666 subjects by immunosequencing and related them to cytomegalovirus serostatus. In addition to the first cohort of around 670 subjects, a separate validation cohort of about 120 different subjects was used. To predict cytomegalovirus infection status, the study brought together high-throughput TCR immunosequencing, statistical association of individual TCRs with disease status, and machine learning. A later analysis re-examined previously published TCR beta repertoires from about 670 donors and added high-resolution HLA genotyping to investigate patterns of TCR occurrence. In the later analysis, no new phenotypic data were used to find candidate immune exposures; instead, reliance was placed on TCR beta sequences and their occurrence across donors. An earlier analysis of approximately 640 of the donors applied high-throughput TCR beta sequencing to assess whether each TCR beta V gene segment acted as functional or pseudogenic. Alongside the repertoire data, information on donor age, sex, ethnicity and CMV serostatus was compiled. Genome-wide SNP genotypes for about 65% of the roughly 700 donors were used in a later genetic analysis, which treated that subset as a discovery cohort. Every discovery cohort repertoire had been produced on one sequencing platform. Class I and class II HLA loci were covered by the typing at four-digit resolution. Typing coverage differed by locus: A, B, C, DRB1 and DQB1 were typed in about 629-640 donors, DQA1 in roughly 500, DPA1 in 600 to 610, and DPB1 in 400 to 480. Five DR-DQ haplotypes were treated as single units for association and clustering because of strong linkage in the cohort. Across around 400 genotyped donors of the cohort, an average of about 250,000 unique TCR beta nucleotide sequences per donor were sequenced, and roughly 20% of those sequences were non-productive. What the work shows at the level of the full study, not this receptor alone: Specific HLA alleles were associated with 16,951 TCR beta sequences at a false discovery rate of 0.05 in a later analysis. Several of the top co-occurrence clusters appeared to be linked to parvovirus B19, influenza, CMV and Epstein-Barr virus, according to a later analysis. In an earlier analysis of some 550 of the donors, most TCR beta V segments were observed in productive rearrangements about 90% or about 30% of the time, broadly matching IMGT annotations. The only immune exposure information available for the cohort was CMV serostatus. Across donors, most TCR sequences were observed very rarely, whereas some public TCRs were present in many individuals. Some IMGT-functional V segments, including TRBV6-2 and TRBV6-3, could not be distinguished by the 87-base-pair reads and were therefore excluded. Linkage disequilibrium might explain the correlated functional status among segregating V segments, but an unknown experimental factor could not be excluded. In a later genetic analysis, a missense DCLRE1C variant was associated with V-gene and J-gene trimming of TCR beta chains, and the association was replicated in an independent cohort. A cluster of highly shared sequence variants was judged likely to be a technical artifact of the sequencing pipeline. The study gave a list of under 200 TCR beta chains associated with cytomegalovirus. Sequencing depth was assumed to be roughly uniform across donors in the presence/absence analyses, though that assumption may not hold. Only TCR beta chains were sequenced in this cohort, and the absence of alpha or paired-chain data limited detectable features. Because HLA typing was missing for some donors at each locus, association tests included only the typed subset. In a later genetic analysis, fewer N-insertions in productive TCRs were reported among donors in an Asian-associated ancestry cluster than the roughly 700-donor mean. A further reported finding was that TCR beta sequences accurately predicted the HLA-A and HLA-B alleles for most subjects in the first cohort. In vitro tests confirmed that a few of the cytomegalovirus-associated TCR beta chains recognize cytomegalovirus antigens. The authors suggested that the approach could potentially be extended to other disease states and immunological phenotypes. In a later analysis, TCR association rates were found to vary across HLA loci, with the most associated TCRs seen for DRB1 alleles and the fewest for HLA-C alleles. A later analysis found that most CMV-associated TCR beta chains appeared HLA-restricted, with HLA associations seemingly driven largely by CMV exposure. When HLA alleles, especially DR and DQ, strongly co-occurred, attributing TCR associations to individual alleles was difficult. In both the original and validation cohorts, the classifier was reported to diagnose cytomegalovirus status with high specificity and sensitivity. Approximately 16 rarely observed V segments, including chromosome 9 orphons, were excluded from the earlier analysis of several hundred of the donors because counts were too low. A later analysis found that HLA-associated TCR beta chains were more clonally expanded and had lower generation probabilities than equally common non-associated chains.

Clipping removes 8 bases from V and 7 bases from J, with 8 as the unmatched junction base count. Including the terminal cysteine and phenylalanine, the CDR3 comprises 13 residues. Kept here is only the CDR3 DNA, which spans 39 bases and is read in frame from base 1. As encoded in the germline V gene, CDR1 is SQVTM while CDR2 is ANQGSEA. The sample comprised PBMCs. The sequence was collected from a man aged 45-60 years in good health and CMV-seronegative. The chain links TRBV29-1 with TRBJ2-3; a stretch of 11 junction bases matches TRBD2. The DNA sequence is TGCAGCTCCGCCCTAGCGGGGGGATATACGCAGTATTTT. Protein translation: CSSALAGGYTQYF.